Reported below is one T cell receptor (beta chain). Antigen unknown. This entry belongs to a study of cytomegalovirus exposure and HLA in healthy donors. Study results and limitations: 164 TCR beta chains were listed as cytomegalovirus-associated. According to a subsequent analysis, TCR clusters identified in the first cohort showed a tendency to co-occur across the approximately 120 validation repertoires. Cytomegalovirus status, reportedly, was diagnosed with high specificity and sensitivity by the classifier.

The method was immunoSEQ multiplex PCR; TCRdb's version includes in-frame clones alone and lacks a portion of them. The sample has tens of thousands of clones; roughly 95% are singletons. Sequenced input: PBMCs. This receptor was identified in a woman younger than 30 in good health and CMV-seronegative.

The chain's CDR3 is CASSKGLSPKNIQYF. CDR3 DNA sequence: TGCGCCAGCAGCAAGGGACTATCACCCAAAAACATTCAGTACTTC. The chain is built from TRBV4-3 and TRBJ2-4; TRBD2 matches 7 bases. The V gene's germline CDR1 is LGHNA and CDR2 YSLEER. Trimming cost V 5 bases and J 2 bases; bases outside gene matches: 6. The CDR3 runs to 15 residues.